This T cell receptor (beta chain) was profiled in a study of OX40 agonist ivuxolimab in advanced cancers. Study summary: Patients received ivuxolimab, an agonistic anti-OX40 (CD134) antibody. Among those treated, three patients had partial responses, one with hepatocellular carcinoma and two with cutaneous melanoma. Study observations and caveats: The specificity for antigen of the expanded peripheral T cells was not determined. Partial responders treated at 0.1-3.0 mg/kg exhibited clonal expansion among the lowest measured.

Concerning this clone: The antigen remains undetermined.

Profiled with immunoSEQ multiplex PCR; TCRdb holds only in-frame clones, not every one. The table lists approximately 94,000 clones, approximately 90% of them singletons. Germline lookup yields CDR1 SGHTS and CDR2 YDEGEE. V lost 6 bases to trimming and J lost 12 bases; unmatched junction nucleotides: 9. CDR3 length equals 12 residues. Sequencing used CD4+ or CD8+ T cells sorted from blood, obtained in a trial of the OX40 agonist ivuxolimab. The gene calls are TRBV5-8 and TRBJ2-1; the match to TRBD1 covers 7 bases. The source of this sequence is an adult with an advanced solid tumor such as melanoma, head and neck, liver or kidney cancer. The CDR3 sequence is CASIRGWSWQFF. CDR3 bases: TGTGCCAGCATCAGGGGGTGGTCCTGGCAGTTCTTC.